The entry that follows covers one TCR beta chain sequence. Per germline, CDR1 MNHEY and CDR2 SMNVEV (reference sequence). After removal of 5 bases from V and 5 bases from J, the junction contained 6 bases not matched to a gene. The CDR3 sequence is 14 residues long. The source of the sample is a study of blood T cell repertoires in COVID-19. Study at large: From T cells, B-cell-depleted T cells, or PBMCs came the material, which was cDNA or gDNA.

Using immunoSEQ multiplex PCR, the repertoire was profiled, and TCRdb retains in-frame clones only, with some absent. Among about 120,000 clones listed, approximately 85% were seen once. The source of this sequence is an elderly man with acute or convalescent COVID-19. V gene TRBV27 combines with J gene TRBJ1-2; 9 bases are shared with TRBD1. The sequenced material came from peripheral blood. Here the CDR3 reads CASSPGQGRYGYTF. The CDR3, as DNA: TGTGCCAGCAGTCCTGGACAGGGGAGGTATGGCTACACCTTC.